The next 9 T cell receptor beta chains were all read from a single sample in a study of shared clonotypes between healthy human individuals. Sequencing used immunoSEQ multiplex PCR; TCRdb keeps in-frame clones, though not all of them. The data hold over a million clones, with about 98.5% observed a single time. The sequencing sample was made of naive CD4+ T cells sorted from blood. The subset is: CD45RA+ positively selected. The receptors shown here come from a man aged 30 to 45 in good health.

The chain recombines TRBV9 with TRBJ2-3; D gene unclear. Looked up from germline, CDR1 is SGDLS and CDR2 is YYNGEE. The CDR3 covers 14 residues. V dropped 0 bases and J dropped 1 base, with 6 bases sitting between them. The CDR3 DNA sequence: TGTGCCAGCAGCGTAGAGTGGGGCACAGATACGCAGTATTTT. This codes for CASSVEWGTDTQYF.

The chain has TRBV5-5 and TRBJ2-7; TRBD1 is a possible D gene (6 bases). The germline V gene encodes CDR1 SGHKS and CDR2 YYEKEE (reference sequence). This CDR3 region has 15 residues. Trimming cost V 5 bases and J 3 bases, with 18 bases left between them. The DNA for the CDR3 is TGTGCCAGCAGGAACCCCGGGACAACCTTCTACGAGCAGTACTTC. Translation: CASRNPGTTFYEQYF.

V is TRBV7-9 and J is TRBJ1-1, with D unclear. Looked up from germline, CDR1 is SEHNR and CDR2 is FQNEAQ (reference sequence). Trimming removed 1 base at V and 6 bases at J, with 9 bases between. The CDR3 is made up of 13 amino acids. The CDR3 loop is CASSLGGMAEAFF. The CDR3 DNA is TGTGCCAGCAGCTTAGGTGGCATGGCTGAAGCTTTCTTT.

This clone was seen just once. The rearrangement links TRBV11-2 to TRBJ2-3; D is tentatively TRBD1 or TRBD2 (5 bases each). This CDR3 is built from 15 residues. Trimming removed 3 bases from V and 4 bases from J, with 14 bases in between. The V gene's germline CDR1 is SGHAT and CDR2 FQNNGV. The CDR3 DNA is TGTGCCAGCAGCTTTTTCGAGAGGGGTGCAGATACGCAGTATTTT. Translating gives CASSFFERGADTQYF.

The V and J genes are TRBV4-3 and TRBJ1-5; 10 bases align to TRBD1. The CDR3 has 18 residues. Germline CDR1 reads LGHNA; CDR2 reads YSLEER. V dropped 0 bases and J dropped 5; count of bases not matched to a gene: 10. Written as DNA, the CDR3 is TGCGCCAGCAGCCAAGATTATAATGGACAGGGGGACCATCAGCCCCAGCATTTT. Its translation: CASSQDYNGQGDHQPQHF.

This sequence joins TRBV5-1 and TRBJ2-7, with a tentative D call TRBD1 (6 bases). CDR3 length: 13 amino acids. Per germline, CDR1 SGHRS and CDR2 YFSETQ. V gave up 4 bases and J gave up 0 bases, with 8 bases separating them. The CDR3 sequence is CASSQDSSYEQYF. DNA of the CDR3: TGCGCCAGCAGCCAGGACAGCTCCTACGAGCAGTACTTC.

The rearrangement uses TRBV28 and TRBJ2-7; 7 bases match TRBD2. Germline CDR1 and CDR2: MDHEN and SYDVKM. The ends lost 3 bases at V and 0 bases at J; junction bases unmatched: 11. The CDR3 spans 17 residues. The CDR3 loop is CASSFPLDVAGSYEQYF. The CDR3 DNA follows: TGTGCCAGCAGTTTTCCGCTCGACGTAGCGGGCTCCTACGAGCAGTACTTC.

The rearrangement links TRBV6-1 to TRBJ2-7; 15 nucleotides line up with TRBD2. The CDR3 covers 17 residues. The V gene's germline CDR1 is MNHNS and CDR2 SASEGT. The V segment lost 4 bases and the J segment 2 bases; nucleotides outside the gene matches: 6. The CDR3 DNA sequence: TGTGCCAGCAGTGTGGGACTAGCGGGAGGAATCGCCTACGAGCAGTACTTC. It encodes CASSVGLAGGIAYEQYF.

This clone was seen just once. The chain carries TRBV5-4 and TRBJ2-2; 9 bases are a match to TRBD2. Germline lookup yields CDR1 SGHNT and CDR2 YYREEE (reference sequence). The CDR3 is 17 residues long. J lost 7 bases, V lost 0 bases, and 10 bases had no gene match. CDR3 loop: CASSLALAGGPGGELFF. Here the CDR3 DNA reads TGTGCCAGCAGCTTGGCCCTGGCGGGAGGGCCCGGCGGGGAGCTGTTTTTT.